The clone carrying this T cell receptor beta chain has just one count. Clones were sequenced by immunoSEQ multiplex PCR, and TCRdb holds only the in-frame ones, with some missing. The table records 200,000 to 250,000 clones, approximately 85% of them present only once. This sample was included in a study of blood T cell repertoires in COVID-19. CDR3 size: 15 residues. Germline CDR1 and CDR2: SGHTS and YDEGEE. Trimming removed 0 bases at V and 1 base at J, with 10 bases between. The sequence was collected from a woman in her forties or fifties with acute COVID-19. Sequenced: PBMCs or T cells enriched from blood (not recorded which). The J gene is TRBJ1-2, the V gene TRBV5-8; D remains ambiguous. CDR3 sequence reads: CASSLAVTDNYGYTF. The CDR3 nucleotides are TGTGCCAGCAGCTTGGCCGTGACTGATAACTATGGCTACACCTTC.